This T cell receptor beta chain was identified in a study of cytomegalovirus exposure and HLA in healthy donors (dated by TCRdb to about 2017). The study in broad terms: An earlier analysis of approximately 600 of the donors reported 250 to 350 Gb of sequence data and some 120 million unique TCR beta sequences from roughly 180 million T cells. Approximately 310 gigabases of sequencing data and roughly 80 million unique TCR sequences made up an early release that covered approximately 620 HLA-typed donors. The genetic ancestry cluster associated with self-reported Caucasian donors included about 81% of the roughly 400 genotyped donors. The study aimed to test whether cataloging public T cell receptors could reveal signatures of past pathogen exposure. Using immunosequencing, the study profiled T cell repertoires from fewer than 850 subjects and related those repertoires to cytomegalovirus serostatus. In addition to the first cohort of 666 subjects, a separate validation cohort of about 120 different subjects was used. High-throughput TCR immunosequencing, statistical association of individual TCRs with disease status, and machine learning were combined to predict cytomegalovirus infection status. In a later analysis, previously published TCR beta repertoires from some 640 donors were re-analyzed and high-resolution HLA genotyping was added so that TCR occurrence patterns could be studied. Rather than drawing on any new phenotypic data, the later analysis identified candidate immune exposures from TCR beta sequences and the way those sequences occurred across donors. An earlier analysis of several hundred of the donors applied high-throughput TCR beta sequencing to assess whether each TCR beta V gene segment acted as functional or pseudogenic. Alongside the repertoire data, information on donor age, sex, ethnicity and CMV serostatus was compiled. A later genetic analysis took genome-wide SNP genotypes for about 55% of the roughly 670 donors and used that subset as a discovery cohort. All discovery cohort repertoires had been generated on a single sequencing platform. HLA typing covered class I and class II loci at four-digit resolution. Typing coverage differed by locus: A, B, C, DRB1 and DQB1 were typed in roughly 620-630 donors, DQA1 in roughly 510, DPA1 in 606, and DPB1 in just under 480. Because of strong linkage in the cohort, five DR-DQ haplotypes were treated as single units for association and clustering. Across some 400 genotyped donors of the cohort, an average of approximately 200,000 unique TCR beta nucleotide sequences per donor were sequenced, and roughly 20% of those sequences were non-productive.

The germline V gene gives CDR1 as MNHNS and CDR2 as SASEGT. Trimming removed 4 bases from V and 0 bases from J, leaving 12 bases between the germline ends. Inclusive of the bounding cysteine and phenylalanine, the CDR3 is 16 residues long. CDR3 DNA is the only sequence kept; it has 48 bases, read in frame from the first base. In total, 666 healthy bone marrow donors made up the cohort. All cohort members were sampled while nominally healthy, although unrecorded immune exposures were likely present. The donor was CMV seronegative and belonged to the group of 352 seronegative cohort members. Each donor provided a peripheral blood sample, and peripheral blood mononuclear cells were used for TCR beta sequencing. Genomic DNA was extracted from the blood cell samples with the Qiagen DNeasy Blood Extraction Kit. Comments on this clone: No cognate antigen has been identified for it.

What the study reported, not specific to this receptor: Because HLA typing was missing for some donors at each locus, association tests included only the typed subset. Most TCR sequences were seen in very few donors, while some public TCRs were found in many individuals. In a later analysis, some 17,000 TCR beta sequences were associated with specific HLA alleles at a false discovery rate of 0.05. In the study, about 150 TCR beta chains were listed as associated with cytomegalovirus. Correlated functional status among segregating V segments might reflect linkage disequilibrium, but an unknown experimental factor could not be ruled out. In vitro tests confirmed that a few of the cytomegalovirus-associated TCR beta chains recognize cytomegalovirus antigens. The presence/absence analyses assumed that sequencing depth was roughly uniform across donors, and that assumption may not be true. The authors suggested that the approach could potentially be extended to other disease states and immunological phenotypes. A later analysis reported that several top co-occurrence clusters appeared linked to parvovirus B19, influenza, CMV and Epstein-Barr virus. A further reported finding was that TCR beta sequences accurately predicted the HLA-A and HLA-B alleles for most subjects in the first cohort. A cluster of highly shared sequence variants was judged likely to represent a technical artifact of the sequencing pipeline. In an earlier analysis of roughly 560 of the donors, most TCR beta V segments were observed in productive rearrangements about 87% or about 30% of the time, broadly matching IMGT annotations. When HLA alleles, especially DR and DQ, strongly co-occurred, attributing TCR associations to individual alleles was difficult. CMV serostatus was the only immune exposure information available for the cohort. Because counts were too low, seventeen rarely observed V segments, including chromosome 9 orphons, were left out of the earlier analysis of a few hundred of the donors. A later analysis found that most CMV-associated TCR beta chains appeared HLA-restricted, with HLA associations seemingly driven largely by CMV exposure. Some IMGT-functional V segments, including TRBV6-2 and TRBV6-3, could not be told apart with the 87-base-pair reads, so those segments were excluded. In a later genetic analysis, a missense DCLRE1C variant was associated with V-gene and J-gene trimming of TCR beta chains, and the association was replicated in an independent cohort. Compared with equally common non-associated chains, HLA-associated TCR beta chains in a later analysis were more clonally expanded and had lower generation probabilities. The classifier was reported to diagnose cytomegalovirus status with high specificity and sensitivity in both the original cohort and the validation cohort. In this cohort, only TCR beta chains were sequenced, and detectable features were limited by the absence of alpha or paired-chain data. In a later analysis, TCR association rates were found to vary across HLA loci, with the most associated TCRs seen for DRB1 alleles and the fewest for HLA-C alleles. According to a later genetic analysis, donors in an Asian-associated ancestry cluster had fewer N-insertions in productive TCRs than the approximately 650-donor mean.

Libraries were constructed by the immunoSEQ multiplex PCR assay. A mixture of 60 forward primers for TCR Vbeta segments and 13 reverse primers for TCR Jbeta segments was used in the multiplex PCR. The CDR3 region of rearranged TCR beta genes was amplified from genomic DNA by a multiplex PCR assay. The amplified TCR beta libraries were sequenced on the Illumina HiSeq System as 87-base-pair reads. The study's processing was this. In a later analysis, some 80 million unique TCR beta chains were counted across the 500 to 850 repertoires, and approximately 11 million of these chains were shared by at least two donors. Raw reads were error-corrected and collapsed into unique sequences with a nearest-neighbor algorithm that merged closely related sequences to remove PCR and sequencing errors. CDR3 sequences were aligned to IMGT reference sequences to assign V, D and J gene segments. For a sequence to be retained, at least a six-nucleotide match to both a V gene segment and a J gene segment was required. Rearrangements were called productive when the CDR3 lacked stop codons and stayed in frame with V and J; all others were non-productive. CDR3 was defined by IMGT convention, running from the second conserved V-encoded cysteine to the conserved J-encoded phenylalanine. Sequences without an unambiguous match to a single V gene segment were excluded from the earlier analysis of approximately 560 of the donors. An earlier analysis of a few hundred of the donors called V segments functional above 56.7% productive rearrangements and segregating when the between-donor standard deviation exceeded 5%. A statistical classification framework was built to diagnose cytomegalovirus status from the catalog of TCR beta chain sequences. In a later analysis, TCR nucleotide sequences were compared against IMGT/GENE-DB human TR gene sequences so that V and J genes could be assigned. The TCRdist pipeline was used in a later analysis to assign CDR3 sequences and most-parsimonious VDJ recombination scenarios. In a later analysis, each TCR beta chain was defined by its CDR3 amino acid sequence together with its V-gene family, and reads lacking a unique V-gene family were excluded. To address suspected cross-contamination and a sequencing artifact, a later analysis removed a few hundred highly shared, low-generation-probability nucleotide sequences. For each public chain, a later analysis derived a clonal expansion index from normalized ranks of inferred template counts within each repertoire. A later analysis computed generation probabilities with a VDJ recombination model fitted to out-of-frame rearrangements, and checked the results against IGoR. In a later analysis, TCR-TCR, TCR-HLA and TCR-CMV co-occurrence was scored with hypergeometric tests, and a repertoire-size bias correction was applied to TCR pairs. To estimate false discovery rates, a later analysis permuted the HLA or CMV assignments 20 times. In a later analysis, co-occurring TCRs were grouped with DBSCAN, and TCRdist sequence similarity was added when clustering was performed within HLA-allele-positive subsets. For co-occurrence clustering, repertoires with fewer than 30,000 or more than 120,000 public chains were excluded, along with five repertoires with anomalous nucleotide sharing. TCRdb provides this immuneACCESS table in a form limited to in-frame rearrangements. Some clones are lacking; in checked studies, under half of them reflect an unresolved V gene, and why the rest are absent is not known. V, J and clone size are those of that table, while D and trimming were read from the DNA. In this sample's table one finds over 55,000 clones. The top ten clones comprise around 4.2% of the sample.

Sequencing was carried out using PBMCs. The sequence was collected from a male donor in good health and CMV-seronegative. The rearrangement combines TRBV6-1 with TRBJ1-4, with TRBD1 tentatively as D gene (5 bases match). The CDR3 corresponds to CASSVGAGATNEKLFF. Here is the DNA: TGTGCCAGCAGTGTTGGGGCTGGGGCAACTAATGAAAAACTGTTTTTT.